This is a list of T cell receptor beta chains from one sample in a study of T cells after somatic rescue of genetic block. Sequenced by immunoSEQ multiplex PCR; TCRdb stores in-frame clones only, minus some. The sample has over 8,000 clones; 65% to 90% are singletons. Sequences were obtained from peripheral blood mononuclear cells (PBMCs). The receptors originated from a boy between 5 and 17 years old. CDR3s include the opening cysteine and the closing phenylalanine or tryptophan. Fields, in order: V gene, D gene, CDR3 length, clone size, J gene, CDR3 DNA, CDR3 protein. A D gene is named only where the DNA matches it firmly. Some rows mark clone size as missing; the rest say once, few, many or name a class of expanded clone.

V: TRBV28; D: .; length: 12; size: .; J: TRBJ2-1; DNA: TGTGCCAGCAGTTTTACAGGTCGTGGACAGTTCTTC; CDR3: CASSFTGRGQFF
V: TRBV27; D: TRBD2; length: 16; size: .; J: TRBJ2-7; DNA: TGTGCCAGCAGTTCCAACTTACTAGCGGGAGGTCCCGAGCAGTACTTC; CDR3: CASSSNLLAGGPEQYF
V: TRBV5-4; D: .; length: 14; size: .; J: TRBJ2-3; DNA: TGTGCCAGCAGCTTTTCTCAGTGGGATGACACGCAGTATTTT; CDR3: CASSFSQWDDTQYF
V: TRBV7-2; D: TRBD1; length: 15; size: once; J: TRBJ2-7; DNA: TGTGCCAGCAGCTTAGACAGGGGGGCCCTCTACGAGCAGTACTTC; CDR3: CASSLDRGALYEQYF
V: TRBV5-1; D: .; length: 14; size: .; J: TRBJ2-7; DNA: TGCGCCAGCAGCTTGGCCATCTCCTCCTACGAGCAGTACTTC; CDR3: CASSLAISSYEQYF
V: TRBV28; D: .; length: 14; size: .; J: TRBJ1-5; DNA: TGTGCCAGCAGAGAGGGGAACTGGGGTCAGCCCCAGCATTTT; CDR3: CASREGNWGQPQHF
V: TRBV28; D: .; length: 14; size: .; J: TRBJ2-7; DNA: TGTGCCAGCAGTTTGGGACCCCTTACCTACGAGCAGTACTTC; CDR3: CASSLGPLTYEQYF
V: TRBV18; D: .; length: 14; size: .; J: TRBJ1-1; DNA: TGTGCCAGCTCATCCGAGGGGCTTAACACTGAAGCTTTCTTT; CDR3: CASSSEGLNTEAFF
V: TRBV27; D: .; length: 13; size: .; J: TRBJ1-3; DNA: TGTGCCAGCAGTTTTTTGGGTGGAAACACCATATATTTT; CDR3: CASSFLGGNTIYF
V: TRBV29-1; D: .; length: 13; size: .; J: TRBJ2-7; DNA: TGCAGCGTTATGGCCGACCTAGGTTACGAGCAGTACTTC; CDR3: CSVMADLGYEQYF
V: TRBV7-2; D: TRBD1; length: 13; size: .; J: TRBJ1-6; DNA: TGTGCCAGCAGCTTGGCCCCCGGGACAGCCCTCCACTTT; CDR3: CASSLAPGTALHF
V: TRBV2; D: .; length: 16; size: .; J: TRBJ1-2; DNA: TGTGCCAGCACCGAGGACCAAATAATAGCTAGCTATGGCTACACCTTC; CDR3: CASTEDQIIASYGYTF
V: TRBV6-5; D: .; length: 14; size: .; J: TRBJ1-5; DNA: TGTGCCAGCAGGCCAGACAGTTTTCATCAGCCCCAGCATTTT; CDR3: CASRPDSFHQPQHF
V: TRBV4-3; D: TRBD1; length: 17; size: once; J: TRBJ2-7; DNA: TGCGCCAGCAGCCAAACCTACGGGACAGGTCAATCTTACGAGCAGTACTTC; CDR3: CASSQTYGTGQSYEQYF
V: TRBV6-5; D: TRBD2; length: 14; size: .; J: TRBJ2-7; DNA: TGTGTCAGCGGGGGCTATTATGATTCCTACGAGCAGTACTTC; CDR3: CVSGGYYDSYEQYF
V: TRBV13; D: TRBD2; length: 13; size: .; J: TRBJ2-3; DNA: TGTGCCTCTTCTAGCGGGAGTACAGATACGCAGTATTTT; CDR3: CASSSGSTDTQYF
V: TRBV25-1; D: TRBD1; length: 14; size: .; J: TRBJ1-4; DNA: TGTGCCAGCTCCTGGACAGGGGCAAGGGAAAAACTGTTTTTT; CDR3: CASSWTGAREKLFF
V: TRBV25-1; D: TRBD2; length: 14; size: .; J: TRBJ2-5; DNA: TGTGCCAGCAGTGGTCTGGGGCGGGGGGAGACCCAGTACTTC; CDR3: CASSGLGRGETQYF